This entry lists 8 T cell receptor beta chains sequenced from one sample in a study of blood T cell repertoires in COVID-19. Clones were read by immunoSEQ multiplex PCR, and TCRdb kept only the in-frame ones, dropping some. The sample shows 100,000 to 120,000 clones, around four fifths of them seen only once. The sample taken for sequencing was peripheral blood. The receptors shown here come from a woman in her seventies with acute or convalescent COVID-19.

The DNA for the CDR3 is TGTGCCAGCAGCGAAGGTCGGCAGGGGGCCGGTGAGCAGTTCTTC. Protein product: CASSEGRQGAGEQFF. The V gene is TRBV28, the J gene TRBJ2-1; TRBD1 aligns across 8 bases. Unmatched junction bases numbered 13, after V lost 6 bases and J lost 9 bases. Germline V CDR1 and CDR2: MDHEN, SYDVKM. CDR3 size: 15 residues.

The gene calls are TRBV2 and TRBJ2-1, with a possible D match to TRBD2 (6 bases). The CDR3 runs to 15 residues. V was shortened by 7 bases and J by 0 bases, with 13 bases between the two germline ends. Germline CDR1 and CDR2: SNHLY and FYNNEI. The CDR3 coding sequence is TGTGCCAGCACCAAGGACGGGAGCTCCTACAATGAGCAGTTCTTC. It is translated as CASTKDGSSYNEQFF.

The V and J genes are TRBV5-1 and TRBJ2-3; the match to TRBD2 covers 9 bases. The CDR3 has 15 residues. Per germline, CDR1 SGHRS and CDR2 YFSETQ. Trimming at V came to 4 bases and at J to 2 bases, leaving 5 bases not matched to a gene. The CDR3 DNA is TGCGCCAGCAGCCCGGGGGGACTAGCCACAGATACGCAGTATTTT. As protein: CASSPGGLATDTQYF.

This sequence joins TRBV30 and TRBJ2-1; TRBD2 is a possible D gene (7 bases). V lost 2 bases and J lost 8, with 10 bases in between. The V gene's germline CDR1 is GTSNPN and CDR2 SVGIG (reference sequence). This CDR3 spans 12 amino acids. This CDR3 reads CAWSRGGDEQFF. DNA of the CDR3: TGTGCCTGGAGTAGGGGGGGGGATGAGCAGTTCTTC.

V and J are TRBV6-2 or TRBV6-3 and TRBJ2-7; TRBD2 is a possible D gene (6 bases). CDR1 and CDR2 (germline): MNHEY, SVGEGT. The length of the CDR3 is 16 residues. Trimming removed 6 bases at V and 1 base at J, with 19 bases between. The CDR3 spells CASSPYFAGPSYEQYF. In DNA, the CDR3 is TGTGCCAGCAGCCCTTATTTCGCGGGACCTTCCTACGAGCAGTACTTC.

This rearrangement joins TRBV19 to TRBJ2-3; TRBD2 matches at 11 bases. With 1 base clipped from V and 5 bases from J, the junction kept 8 bases outside the gene matches. The CDR3 totals 17 residues. Germline V gene sequence: CDR1 LNHDA, CDR2 SQIVND (reference sequence). The CDR3 sequence: CASSIGSLAGGQDTQYF. In DNA form, the CDR3 reads TGTGCCAGTAGTATAGGGAGCCTAGCGGGGGGACAAGATACGCAGTATTTT.

This clone showed up just once. The chain has TRBV5-1 and TRBJ1-1; D is possibly TRBD1 (5 bases). This CDR3 comprises 12 residues. Looked up from germline, CDR1 is SGHRS and CDR2 is YFSETQ. Deletions cut 4 bases from V and 7 bases from J, with 11 bases between. In DNA form, the CDR3 reads TGCGCCAGCAGCAGCGGGGGGTTTGAAGCTTTCTTT. Amino acids: CASSSGGFEAFF.

V and J are TRBV6-1 and TRBJ1-6; 7 nucleotides align to TRBD1. This CDR3 has 16 amino acids. V shed 4 bases, J shed 10 bases, and the junction held 13 bases outside the gene matches. The germline CDR1 and CDR2 sequences are MNHNS and SASEGT. CDR3 protein: CASSGRQGNLGSPLHF. The CDR3 DNA reads as TGTGCCAGCAGTGGACGACAGGGCAATCTCGGCTCACCCCTCCACTTT.